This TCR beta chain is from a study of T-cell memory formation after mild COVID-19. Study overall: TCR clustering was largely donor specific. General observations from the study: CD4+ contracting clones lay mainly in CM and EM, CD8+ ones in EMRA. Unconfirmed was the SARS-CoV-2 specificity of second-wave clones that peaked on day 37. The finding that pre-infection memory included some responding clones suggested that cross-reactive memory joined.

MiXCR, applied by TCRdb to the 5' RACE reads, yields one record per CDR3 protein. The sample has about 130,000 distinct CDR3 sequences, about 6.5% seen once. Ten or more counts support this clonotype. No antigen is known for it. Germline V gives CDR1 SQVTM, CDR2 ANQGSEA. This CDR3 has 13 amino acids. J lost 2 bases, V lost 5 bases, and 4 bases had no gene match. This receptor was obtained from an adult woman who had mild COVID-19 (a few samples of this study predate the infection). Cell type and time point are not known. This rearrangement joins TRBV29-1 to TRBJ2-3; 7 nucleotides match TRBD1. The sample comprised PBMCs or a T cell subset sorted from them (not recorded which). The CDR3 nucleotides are TGCAGCGTTTCGACAGGGAACACAGATACGCAGTATTTT. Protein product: CSVSTGNTDTQYF.